This T cell receptor beta chain comes out of a study of OX40 agonist ivuxolimab in advanced cancers. General study points: Compared with CD4+, CD8+ T cells on average had more expanded clones.

Remarks on this clone: Its antigen is undetermined.

Profiled with immunoSEQ multiplex PCR; TCRdb holds only in-frame clones, not every one. The table shows some 74,000 clones, with about 88% occurring only once. From germline, CDR1 is SGHAT and CDR2 FQNNGV. The CDR3 has 16 residues. Trimming cost V 4 bases and J 5 bases; bases outside gene matches: 8. It was autoimmune disease history or systemic immunosuppression that excluded patients. The input for sequencing was CD4+ or CD8+ T cells sorted from blood, taken in a trial of the OX40 agonist ivuxolimab. The receptor was derived from an adult with an advanced solid tumor such as melanoma, head and neck, liver or kidney cancer. This chain uses TRBV11-2 with TRBJ2-1, with 10 bases fitting TRBD2. CDR3 amino acids: CASSSTSLAGDNEQFF. The CDR3, as DNA: TGTGCCAGCAGCTCCACAAGCCTAGCGGGAGACAATGAGCAGTTCTTC.